Presented here are 5 T cell receptor beta chains from one specimen sequenced in a study of T cell responses to AZD1222 COVID-19 vaccine. The protocol was immunoSEQ multiplex PCR, while the TCRdb copy is restricted to in-frame clones and leaves out a portion. The sample lists some 200,000 clones; about 88% were seen once. The sequenced sample was peripheral blood, obtained 28 days after the second AZD1222 dose. Receptors originate from an adult who received the AZD1222 COVID-19 vaccine.

This chain links TRBV27 with TRBJ2-7, with 8 nucleotides matching TRBD2. The J segment lost 2 bases and the V segment lost 8 bases, leaving 17 bases of the junction unmatched. This CDR3 spans 17 amino acids. Germline V gene lookup returns CDR1 MNHEY and CDR2 SMNVEV (reference sequence). CDR3 sequence (DNA): TGTGCCAGCTCCCCCGGGAGAAGCGGGAGTCGCGCCTACGAGCAGTACTTC. Encoded protein: CASSPGRSGSRAYEQYF.

The rearrangement uses TRBV30 and TRBJ1-4, with D possibly matching TRBD1 (5 bases). Germline loops: CDR1 GTSNPN, CDR2 SVGIG (reference sequence). The CDR3 is made up of 13 amino acids. Trimming shortened V by 3 bases and J by 7 bases, and 12 bases separated the two germline ends. CDR3 bases: TGTGCCTGGAGGGACACGAAGATTGAAAAACTGTTTTTT. This codes for CAWRDTKIEKLFF.

This rearrangement joins TRBV9 to TRBJ1-1; the D gene is possibly TRBD1 (5 bases). The CDR3 contains 13 residues. Germline V gene sequence: CDR1 SGDLS, CDR2 YYNGEE. The V end was cut by 5 bases, the J end by 4 bases, with 12 bases between. CDR3 nucleotide sequence: TGTGCCAGCAGTCAGGGAATTGGCACTGAAGCTTTCTTT. Its protein product is CASSQGIGTEAFF.

The chain couples TRBV12-3 or TRBV12-4 to TRBJ2-7; D gene ambiguous. V shed 3 bases and J shed 5 bases, with 11 bases lying between them. The CDR3 runs to 13 residues. Here the CDR3 reads CASSFLGLNEQYF. CDR3 DNA: TGTGCCAGCAGTTTTCTGGGTTTGAACGAGCAGTACTTC.

The genes are TRBV18 and TRBJ2-2; 9 positions match TRBD1. The length of the CDR3 is 16 residues. The trim removed 5 bases at V and 4 bases at J, leaving 8 bases unmatched. Germline V CDR1 and CDR2: KGHSH, LQKENI. The CDR3 DNA reads as TGTGCCAGCTCATCCGGGACAGGGAGGAGCACCGGGGAGCTGTTTTTT. Translated, it gives CASSSGTGRSTGELFF.